This T cell receptor (beta chain) was profiled in a study of identical twins. The study, taken as a whole, reports: Twin pairs had excess sharing that was weaker in beta out-of-frame sequences. Low generation probability was overrepresented in out-of-frame alpha sequences shared by twins. Insertions were reduced in abundant cord blood beta clonotypes but not in memory repertoires.

A remark on this clonotype: Its antigen is undetermined. One junction end does not reproduce the germline sequence, and a read error may be involved.

Template switching added a universal primer binding site, and final cDNA carried unique molecular identifiers. MiXCR, run by TCRdb on the 5' RACE reads, gives a single entry per CDR3 protein. The table shows 1.5 million to 2 million distinct CDR3 sequences, with about 32% occurring only once. The specimen sequenced was cord blood. This clonotype was obtained from a newborn girl in good health.

CDR3 sequence (DNA): TGTGACATCAGGGCGGGAGTGGAGGCAGATACGCAGTATTTT. The encoded protein is CDIRAGVEADTQYF. The genes are TRBV10-3 and TRBJ2-3; TRBD2 agrees at 7 bases. CDR1 ENHRY and CDR2 SYGVKD come from the germline V gene. CDR3 size: 14 residues.